The 17 T cell receptor beta chains listed next were all sequenced from one sample in a study of blood T cell repertoires in COVID-19. Measured with immunoSEQ multiplex PCR; TCRdb has only the in-frame clones, and not every one. Here the sample spans roughly 82,000 clones, over 70% being singletons. The sequenced sample was peripheral blood. These receptors all stem from a woman in her sixties with acute or convalescent COVID-19.

The chain is built from TRBV28 and TRBJ1-5; the D is unclear. The germline V and J ends were trimmed by 2 bases and 5 bases, with 10 bases remaining between them. Germline V gene data show CDR1 as MDHEN and CDR2 as SYDVKM. This CDR3 comprises 14 residues. The CDR3 spells CASSLGSGYQPQHF. In nucleotides, the CDR3 is TGTGCCAGCAGTTTAGGGAGCGGATATCAGCCCCAGCATTTT.

The J gene is TRBJ1-5, the V gene TRBV19; D may be TRBD1 (6 bases). The CDR3 consists of 18 residues. The germline V and J ends were trimmed by 6 bases and 0 bases, with 21 bases remaining between them. Germline V CDR1 and CDR2: LNHDA, SQIVND (reference sequence). CDR3 sequence (DNA): TGTGCCAGTAGGAGAGGCCTGGGGGCGAGGGATAGCAATCAGCCCCAGCATTTT. Its translation: CASRRGLGARDSNQPQHF.

The chain joins TRBV19 to TRBJ2-1; possible D gene TRBD1, 5 bases. Between the trimmed V and J ends, which lost 4 bases and 0 bases, there was a span of 10 bases. Germline CDR1 is LNHDA and CDR2 is SQIVND (reference sequence). The CDR3 loop spans 15 amino acids. The CDR3 DNA is TGTGCCAGTAGTACCCGACAGAGCTCCTACAATGAGCAGTTCTTC. Protein sequence: CASSTRQSSYNEQFF. The variable domain in full, with the rest retrieved from reference TRBV19 and TRBJ2-1, is DGGITQSPKYLFRKEGQNVTLSCEQNLNHDAMYWYRQDPGQGLRLIYYSQIVNDFQKGDIAEGYSVSREKKESFPLTVTSAQKNPTAFYLCASSTRQSSYNEQFFGPGTRLTVL.

The gene calls are TRBV19 and TRBJ1-1, with D perhaps matching TRBD1 (5 bases). The CDR3 has 14 amino acids. Per germline, CDR1 LNHDA and CDR2 SQIVND (reference sequence). V was trimmed by 7 bases and J by 0 bases, leaving 12 bases between them. CDR3 DNA: TGTGCCAGTACTAAACAGGTGATGAACACTGAAGCTTTCTTT. This codes for CASTKQVMNTEAFF.

The chain joins TRBV12-3 or TRBV12-4 to TRBJ1-2; 8 bases are a match to TRBD1. V shed 5 bases, J shed 8 bases, and the junction held 7 bases outside the gene matches. The CDR3 runs 13 residues. CDR3 sequence: CASSPRDRSGYTF. CDR3 bases: TGTGCCAGCAGTCCCCGGGACAGGAGCGGCTACACCTTC.

This sequence joins TRBV6-2 or TRBV6-3 and TRBJ2-1, with TRBD2 identical over 8 bases. Germline CDR1 and CDR2: MNHEY and SVGEGT. V dropped 1 base and J dropped 0; count of bases not matched to a gene: 5. The length of the CDR3 is 17 residues. The CDR3 here is CASSYYAGGASYNEQFF. CDR3 in DNA: TGTGCCAGCAGTTACTATGCCGGGGGGGCCTCCTACAATGAGCAGTTCTTC.

The chain links TRBV2 to TRBJ1-2, with TRBD1 matching 11 bases. V shed 8 bases and J 7 bases; nucleotides not matched to a gene: 6. Germline assignment: CDR1 SNHLY and CDR2 FYNNEI. The CDR3 is made up of 13 amino acids. CDR3 DNA: TGTGCCAGCGAGGACAGGGGGCCTGCTGGCTACACCTTC. Its protein product is CASEDRGPAGYTF.

The chain combines TRBV6-1 with TRBJ1-3; 7 positions agree with TRBD1. CDR1 and CDR2 from the germline V gene are MNHNS and SASEGT. V lost 3 bases to trimming and J lost 4 bases; unmatched junction nucleotides: 12. CDR3 length: 17 residues. The CDR3 sequence is CASSEADGGGSGNTIYF. DNA for the CDR3: TGTGCCAGCAGTGAGGCCGACGGAGGGGGCTCAGGAAACACCATATATTTT.

The CDR3 reads CASSPQRRNYNEQFF. CDR3 coding DNA: TGTGCCAGCAGCCCCCAACGGCGGAACTACAATGAGCAGTTCTTC. V and J are TRBV7-2 and TRBJ2-1; D uncertain. The CDR3 is 15 amino acids. The germline V and J ends were trimmed by 5 bases and 3 bases, with 14 bases remaining between them. CDR1 and CDR2 from the germline V gene are SGHTA and FQGNSA.

The chain employs TRBV5-1 and TRBJ2-5; 13 bases line up with TRBD2. CDR1 and CDR2 from the germline V gene are SGHRS and YFSETQ. J gave up 6 bases and V 5 bases, and 10 bases lay outside the gene matches. This CDR3 is built from 16 residues. CDR3 region: CASSSDGTSGMQTQYF. CDR3 bases: TGCGCCAGCAGTTCGGATGGGACTAGCGGGATGCAGACCCAGTACTTC.

In its sample, this clone was seen once. V and J are TRBV5-1 and TRBJ2-7; possible D gene TRBD1, 6 bases. CDR1 and CDR2 (germline): SGHRS, YFSETQ. With 0 bases removed from V and 3 bases from J, the gap between germline ends came to 13 bases. The CDR3 covers 15 residues. The CDR3 DNA sequence: TGCGCCAGCAGCTTGGGAAGTGGGACAAGCTACGAGCAGTACTTC. Amino acids: CASSLGSGTSYEQYF.

This chain's CDR3 is CAWGRTNEKLFF. The CDR3, as DNA: TGTGCCTGGGGACGGACTAATGAAAAACTGTTTTTT. This chain joins TRBV30 and TRBJ1-4; D uncertain. This CDR3 is built from 12 residues. V gave up 5 bases and J gave up 2 bases, with 6 bases separating them. CDR1 and CDR2 (germline): GTSNPN, SVGIG (reference sequence).

The V and J genes are TRBV11-2 and TRBJ1-3; tentative D call: TRBD1 (5 bases). Per germline, CDR1 SGHAT and CDR2 FQNNGV. V lost 8 bases and J lost 2, with 10 bases in between. This CDR3 comprises 13 residues. The DNA for the CDR3 is TGTGCCAGCCGAGCGGGGGCTGGAAACACCATATATTTT. Protein sequence: CASRAGAGNTIYF.

The gene calls are TRBV5-4 and TRBJ1-2; D is possibly TRBD1 (5 bases). Germline V CDR1 and CDR2: SGHNT, YYREEE (reference sequence). Between the trimmed V and J ends, which lost 0 bases and 8 bases, there was a span of 14 bases. This CDR3 region has 14 residues. CDR3 coding DNA: TGTGCCAGCAGCTTGGACTCAGGGCTACGGGGCTACACCTTC. Translated: CASSLDSGLRGYTF. Using reference TRBV5-4 and TRBJ1-2 for the parts outside the CDR3, the full variable domain is ETGVTQSPTHLIKTRGQQVTLRCSSQSGHNTVSWYQQALGQGPQFIFQYYREEENGRGNFPPRFSGLQFPNYSSELNVNALELDDSALYLCASSLDSGLRGYTFGSGTRLTVV.

The count of this clone is one. The rearrangement joins TRBV7-6 to TRBJ2-7; TRBD2 matches 7 bases. Per germline, CDR1 SGHVS and CDR2 FNYEAQ. The CDR3 has 16 amino acids. V lost 1 base and J lost 0; bases outside the gene matches: 6. The CDR3 nucleotides read TGTGCCAGCAGCTTAGGTATGGGCGGGAGCTCCTACGAGCAGTACTTC. The encoded protein is CASSLGMGGSSYEQYF.

The chain recombines TRBV6-5 with TRBJ2-5, with TRBD1 matching over 8 bases. Unmatched junction bases numbered 13, after V lost 8 bases and J lost 5 bases. This CDR3 is 15 amino acids long. The V gene's germline CDR1 is MNHEY and CDR2 SVGAGI. Here the CDR3 reads CASQPNRGLGETQYF. The CDR3 coding sequence is TGTGCCAGCCAGCCAAACAGGGGGTTGGGGGAGACCCAGTACTTC.

The V and J genes are TRBV4-2 and TRBJ2-7; 8 bases are a match to TRBD2. Germline CDR1 is LGHNA and CDR2 is YNFKEQ. V lost 0 bases, J lost 13 bases, and 8 bases stayed unmatched. CDR3 size: 13 residues. Written as DNA, the CDR3 is TGTGCCAGCAGCCAAGATCGGGGGGGCCTTAAATACTTC. Protein sequence: CASSQDRGGLKYF.